Given below is one T cell receptor beta chain in context. This sample stems from a study of blood T cell repertoires in COVID-19. Study processing details: Estimated nucleated cell counts came from reference gene primer amplification. The assay was immunoSEQ multiplex PCR, and TCRdb's table has in-frame clones only and misses some. V, J and clone size derive from that table, while D and trimming were established from the DNA sequence. The repertoire includes fewer than 75,000 clones, approximately 91% of them detected once, and approximately 3.9% sits in the top ten. CDR1 and CDR2 from the germline V gene are LGHDT and YNNKEL (reference sequence). Trimming cost V 1 base and J 6 bases; bases outside gene matches: 3. The CDR3 extends over 15 amino acids.

The chain links TRBV3-1 (or the pseudogene TRBV3-2) to TRBJ2-1, with 10 nucleotides matching TRBD1. This receptor was obtained from a man aged 65-85 years with acute or convalescent COVID-19. What was sequenced was peripheral blood. CDR3 sequence: CASSQGQGAANEQFF. The CDR3 DNA follows: TGTGCCAGCAGCCAAGGACAGGGGGCGGCCAATGAGCAGTTCTTC.